The source of this T cell receptor beta chain is a study of blood T cell repertoires in COVID-19. Study context: Samples came from the United States, Italy and Spain, spanning acute and convalescent COVID-19. In each case, the material was cDNA or gDNA derived from T cells, B-cell-depleted T cells, or PBMCs.

Generated by immunoSEQ multiplex PCR, the TCRdb table keeps only in-frame clones and is missing some. The sample includes 200,000 to 300,000 clones, 70% to 90% of them seen just once. This clone was picked up a small number of times. The clonotype was recovered from a man in his fifties or sixties with acute or convalescent COVID-19. Sequencing used peripheral blood.

The CDR3 DNA follows: TGTGCCAGCAGTTACTCAACCGGGACAGGCTTCTACGAGCAGTACTTC. Amino acid sequence: CASSYSTGTGFYEQYF. The V gene is TRBV6-5, the J gene TRBJ2-7; 8 nucleotides agree with TRBD1. The CDR3 consists of 16 residues. Germline V CDR1 and CDR2: MNHEY, SVGAGI. V gave up 0 bases and J gave up 3 bases; unmatched junction bases: 7.